This T cell receptor beta chain was identified in a study of OX40 agonist ivuxolimab in advanced cancers. Study-level information: Patients' therapy was ivuxolimab, an antibody that acts as an agonist of OX40 (CD134).

The V end was cut by 1 base, the J end by 5 bases, with 16 bases between. From germline, CDR1 is SGHKS and CDR2 YYEKEE (reference sequence). The CDR3 length is 15 residues. About this clone itself: Its antigen remains unknown.

Study results and limitations: Expanded clones were, on average, more numerous in CD8+ T cells than in CD4+. Circulating CD4+ and CD8+ T cells showed clonal expansion by week 6 at 0.1 to 3.0 mg/kg.

The data were produced by immunoSEQ multiplex PCR, yet TCRdb's version contains in-frame clones alone and is incomplete. The repertoire includes tens of thousands of clones, approximately 90% of them detected once, and about 13% sits in the top ten. This TCR came from an adult with an advanced solid tumor such as melanoma, head and neck, liver or kidney cancer. The chain carries TRBV5-5 and TRBJ2-7, with no clear D. Material: CD4+ or CD8+ T cells sorted from blood, obtained in a trial of the OX40 agonist ivuxolimab. CDR3 bases: TGTGCCAGCAGCTTGTATTCTGGGCCCCCCAACGAGCAGTACTTC. The encoded protein is CASSLYSGPPNEQYF. The complete variable domain, with remaining parts taken from reference TRBV5-5 and TRBJ2-7, reads DAGVTQSPTHLIKTRGQQVTLRCSPISGHKSVSWYQQVLGQGPQFIFQYYEKEERGRGNFPDRFSARQFPNYSSELNVNALLLGDSALYLCASSLYSGPPNEQYFGPGTRLTVT.